This paragraph covers one T cell receptor (beta chain) sequence. Profiling relied on immunoSEQ multiplex PCR, and the TCRdb table lists in-frame clones only, not all of them. The sample lists about 97,000 clones; approximately 96% were seen once. This entry is derived from a study of technical replicates of blood from a handful of donors. The CDR3 is 13 amino acids. The germline V and J ends were trimmed by 0 bases and 4 bases, with 8 bases remaining between them. CDR1 is SGHRS, CDR2 YFSETQ, per germline. This receptor was taken from a human donor in good health. Sequencing used T cells isolated from PBMCs. The chain employs TRBV5-1 and TRBJ2-7; the D is unclear. CDR3 loop: CASSLATGYEQYF. The CDR3 bases are TGCGCCAGCAGCTTGGCCACTGGTTACGAGCAGTACTTC.